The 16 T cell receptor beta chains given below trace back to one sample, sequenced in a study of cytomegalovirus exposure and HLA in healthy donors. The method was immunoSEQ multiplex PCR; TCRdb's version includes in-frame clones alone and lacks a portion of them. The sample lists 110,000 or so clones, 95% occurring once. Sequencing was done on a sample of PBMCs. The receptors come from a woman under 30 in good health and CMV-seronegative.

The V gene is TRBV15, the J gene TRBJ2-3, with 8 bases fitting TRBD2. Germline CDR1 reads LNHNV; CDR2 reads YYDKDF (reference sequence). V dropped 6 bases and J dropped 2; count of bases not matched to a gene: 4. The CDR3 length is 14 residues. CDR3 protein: CATRAGGPTDTQYF. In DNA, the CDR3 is TGTGCCACCAGGGCGGGGGGCCCCACAGATACGCAGTATTTT.

In DNA form, the CDR3 reads TGTGCCAGCAGTTATAGGACAGGGCAGGGCTACACCTTC. Translated, it gives CASSYRTGQGYTF. The gene calls are TRBV27 and TRBJ1-2; 8 nucleotides match TRBD1. CDR1 is MNHEY and CDR2 is SMNVEV in the germline V gene (reference sequence). Losses at the gene ends were 4 bases for V and 8 bases for J; bases not matched to a gene: 6. CDR3 length: 13 amino acids.

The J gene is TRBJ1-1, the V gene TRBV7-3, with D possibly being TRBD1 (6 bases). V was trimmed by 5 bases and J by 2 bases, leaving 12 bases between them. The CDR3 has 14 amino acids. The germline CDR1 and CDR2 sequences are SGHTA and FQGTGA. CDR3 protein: CASSPQGLNTEAFF. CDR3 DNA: TGTGCCAGCAGCCCCCAGGGGTTAAACACTGAAGCTTTCTTT.

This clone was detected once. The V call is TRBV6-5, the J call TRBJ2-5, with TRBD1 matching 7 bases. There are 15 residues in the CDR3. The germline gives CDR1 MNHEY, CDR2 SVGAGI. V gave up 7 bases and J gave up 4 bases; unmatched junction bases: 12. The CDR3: CASTRNRGDRETQYF. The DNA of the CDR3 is TGTGCCAGCACTAGGAACAGGGGCGATCGAGAGACCCAGTACTTC.

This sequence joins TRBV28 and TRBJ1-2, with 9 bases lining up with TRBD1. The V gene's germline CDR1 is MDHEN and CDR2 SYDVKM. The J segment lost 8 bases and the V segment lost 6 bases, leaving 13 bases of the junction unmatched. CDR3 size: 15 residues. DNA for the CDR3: TGTGCCAGCAGCCATGGGACAGGGAATGGGTGGGGCTACACCTTC. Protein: CASSHGTGNGWGYTF.

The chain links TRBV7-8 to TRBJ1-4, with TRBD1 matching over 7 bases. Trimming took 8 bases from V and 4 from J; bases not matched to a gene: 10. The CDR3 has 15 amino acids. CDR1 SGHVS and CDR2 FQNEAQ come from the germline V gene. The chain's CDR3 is CASSIGDRDNEKLFF. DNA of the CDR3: TGTGCCAGCTCAATAGGGGACAGAGATAATGAAAAACTGTTTTTT.

The CDR3 reads CASSLGSSGSETQYF. Written as DNA, the CDR3 is TGCGCCAGCAGCTTGGGGTCTTCGGGATCGGAGACCCAGTACTTC. V is TRBV5-1 and J is TRBJ2-5; TRBD2 might be the D (5 bases). CDR1 is SGHRS and CDR2 is YFSETQ in the germline V gene. Trimming removed 0 bases at V and 5 bases at J, with 14 bases between. The CDR3 is 15 residues long. The complete variable domain, with remaining parts taken from reference TRBV5-1 and TRBJ2-5, reads KAGVTQTPRYLIKTRGQQVTLSCSPISGHRSVSWYQQTPGQGLQFLFEYFSETQRNKGNFPGRFSGRQFSNSRSEMNVSTLELGDSALYLCASSLGSSGSETQYFGPGTRLLVL.

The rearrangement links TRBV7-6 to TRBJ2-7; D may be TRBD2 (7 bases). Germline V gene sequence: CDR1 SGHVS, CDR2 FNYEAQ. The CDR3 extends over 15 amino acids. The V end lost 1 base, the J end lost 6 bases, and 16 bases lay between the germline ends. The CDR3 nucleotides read TGTGCCAGCAGCTTAGAGAGGGGGGGGCCTGGCGAGCAGTACTTC. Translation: CASSLERGGPGEQYF.

The CDR3 here is CASSLPRGKGETQYF. CDR3 in DNA: TGTGCCAGCTCACTACCCAGGGGAAAAGGAGAGACCCAGTACTTC. This rearrangement joins TRBV18 to TRBJ2-5; weak D call: TRBD1 (6 bases). Germline lookup yields CDR1 KGHSH and CDR2 LQKENI. V lost 4 bases, J lost 4 bases, and 16 bases lay in between. The CDR3 loop spans 15 amino acids.

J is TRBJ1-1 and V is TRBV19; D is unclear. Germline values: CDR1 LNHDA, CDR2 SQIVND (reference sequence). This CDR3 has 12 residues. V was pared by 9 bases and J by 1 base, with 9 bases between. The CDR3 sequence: CASSYSNTEAFF. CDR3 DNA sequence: TGTGCCAGCTCCTACTCGAACACTGAAGCTTTCTTT.

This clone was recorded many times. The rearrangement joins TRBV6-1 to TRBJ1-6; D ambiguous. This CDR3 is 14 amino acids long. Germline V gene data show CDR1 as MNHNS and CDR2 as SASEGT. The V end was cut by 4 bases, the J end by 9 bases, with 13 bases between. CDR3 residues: CASSAGPYGSPLHF. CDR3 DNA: TGTGCCAGCAGTGCAGGCCCCTATGGTTCACCCCTCCACTTT.

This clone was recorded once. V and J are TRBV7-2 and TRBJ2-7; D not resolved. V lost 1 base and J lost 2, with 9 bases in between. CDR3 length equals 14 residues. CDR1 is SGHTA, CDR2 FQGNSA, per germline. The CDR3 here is CASSLGRLAYEQYF. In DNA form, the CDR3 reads TGTGCCAGCAGCTTAGGCAGGCTGGCCTACGAGCAGTACTTC.

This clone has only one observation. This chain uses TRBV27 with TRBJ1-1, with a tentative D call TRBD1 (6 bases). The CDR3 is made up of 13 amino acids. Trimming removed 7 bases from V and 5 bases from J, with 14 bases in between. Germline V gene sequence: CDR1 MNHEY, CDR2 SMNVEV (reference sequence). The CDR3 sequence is CASTQGPGTEAFF. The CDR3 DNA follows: TGTGCCAGCACACAGGGTCCAGGGACTGAAGCTTTCTTT.

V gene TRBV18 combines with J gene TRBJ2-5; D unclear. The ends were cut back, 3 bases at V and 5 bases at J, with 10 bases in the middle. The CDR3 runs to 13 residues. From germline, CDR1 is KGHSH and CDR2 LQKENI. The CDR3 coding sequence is TGTGCCAGCTCACCGATTTTGGAGGAGACCCAGTACTTC. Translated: CASSPILEETQYF.

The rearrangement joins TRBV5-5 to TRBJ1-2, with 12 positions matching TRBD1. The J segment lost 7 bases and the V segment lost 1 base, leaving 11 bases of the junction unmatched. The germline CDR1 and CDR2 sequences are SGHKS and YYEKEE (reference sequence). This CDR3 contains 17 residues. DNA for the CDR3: TGTGCCAGCAGCTTGACATCCGGGACAGGGGGCGCGTCTGGCTACACCTTC. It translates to CASSLTSGTGGASGYTF. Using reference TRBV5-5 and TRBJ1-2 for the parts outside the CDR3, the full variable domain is DAGVTQSPTHLIKTRGQQVTLRCSPISGHKSVSWYQQVLGQGPQFIFQYYEKEERGRGNFPDRFSARQFPNYSSELNVNALLLGDSALYLCASSLTSGTGGASGYTFGSGTRLTVV.

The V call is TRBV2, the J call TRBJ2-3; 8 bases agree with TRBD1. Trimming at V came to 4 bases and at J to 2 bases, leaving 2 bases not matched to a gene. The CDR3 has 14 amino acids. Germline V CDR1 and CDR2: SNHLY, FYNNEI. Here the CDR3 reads CASSGTGTTDTQYF. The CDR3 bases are TGTGCCAGCAGTGGGACAGGGACCACAGATACGCAGTATTTT.